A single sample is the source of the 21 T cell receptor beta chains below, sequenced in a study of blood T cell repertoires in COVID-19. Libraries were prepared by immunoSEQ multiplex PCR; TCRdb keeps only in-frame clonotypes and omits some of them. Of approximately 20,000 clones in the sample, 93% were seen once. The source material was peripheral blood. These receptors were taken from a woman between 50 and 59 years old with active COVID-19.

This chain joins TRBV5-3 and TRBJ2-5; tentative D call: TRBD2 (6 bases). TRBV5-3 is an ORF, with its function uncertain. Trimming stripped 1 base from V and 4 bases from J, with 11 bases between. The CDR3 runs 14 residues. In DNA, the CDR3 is TGTGCCAGAAGCTTGTTGGGACTTGGAGAGACCCAGTACTTC. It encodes CARSLLGLGETQYF.

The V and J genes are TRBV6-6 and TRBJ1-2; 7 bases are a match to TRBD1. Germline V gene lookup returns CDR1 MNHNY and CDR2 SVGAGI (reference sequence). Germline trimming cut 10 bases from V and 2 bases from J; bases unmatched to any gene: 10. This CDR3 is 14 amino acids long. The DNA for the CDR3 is TGTGCCAACCCAGGGACAGCCTCCAACTATGGCTACACCTTC. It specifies CANPGTASNYGYTF.

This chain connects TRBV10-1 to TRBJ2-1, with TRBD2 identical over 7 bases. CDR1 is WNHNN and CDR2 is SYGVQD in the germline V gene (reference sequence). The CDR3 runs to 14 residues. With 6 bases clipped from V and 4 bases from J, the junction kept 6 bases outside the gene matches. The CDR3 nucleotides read TGCGCCAGCAGCTCCGGGACTAATTACAATGAGCAGTTCTTC. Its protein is CASSSGTNYNEQFF.

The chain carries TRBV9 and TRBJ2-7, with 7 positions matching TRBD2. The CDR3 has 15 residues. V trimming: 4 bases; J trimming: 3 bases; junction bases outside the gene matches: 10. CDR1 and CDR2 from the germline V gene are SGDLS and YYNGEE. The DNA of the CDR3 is TGTGCCAGCAGCCCTCAAGGAGCGGGGTACTACGAGCAGTACTTC. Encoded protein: CASSPQGAGYYEQYF.

The chain's CDR3 is CASSLEGVYEQYF. CDR3 DNA: TGCGCCAGCAGCTTGGAAGGGGTCTACGAGCAGTACTTC. V gene TRBV5-1 combines with J gene TRBJ2-7; TRBD1 might be the D (5 bases). V was trimmed by 0 bases and J by 3 bases, leaving 7 bases between them. This CDR3 region has 13 residues. Germline CDR1 SGHRS, CDR2 YFSETQ.

CDR3 nucleotide sequence: TGCGCCAGCAGCTTGAAGGCGGGAGGCGCGGAGACCCAGTACTTC. Its translation: CASSLKAGGAETQYF. V gene TRBV5-1 combines with J gene TRBJ2-5, with 8 bases that match TRBD2. This CDR3 region has 15 residues. CDR1 is SGHRS and CDR2 is YFSETQ in the germline V gene. The junction had 7 bases not matched to a gene; V was cut back by 1 base and J by 5 bases.

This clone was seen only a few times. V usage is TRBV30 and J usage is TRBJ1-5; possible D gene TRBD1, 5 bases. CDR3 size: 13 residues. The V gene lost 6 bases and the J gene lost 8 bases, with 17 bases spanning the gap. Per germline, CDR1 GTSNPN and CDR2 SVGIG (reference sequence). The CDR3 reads CACQGRAREPQHF. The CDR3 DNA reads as TGTGCCTGTCAGGGCAGGGCCCGGGAGCCCCAGCATTTT. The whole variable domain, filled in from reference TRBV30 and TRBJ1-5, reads SQTIHQWPATLVQPVGSPLSLECTVEGTSNPNLYWYRQAAGRGLQLLFYSVGIGQISSEVPQNLSASRPQDRQFILSSKKLLLSDSGFYLCACQGRAREPQHFGDGTRLSIL.

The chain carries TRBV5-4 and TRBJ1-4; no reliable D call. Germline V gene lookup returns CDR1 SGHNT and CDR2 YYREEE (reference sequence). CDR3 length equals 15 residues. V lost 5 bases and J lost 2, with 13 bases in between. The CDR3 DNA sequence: TGTGCCAGCAGTTCGGGAAGTGGGACTAATGAAAAACTGTTTTTT. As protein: CASSSGSGTNEKLFF.

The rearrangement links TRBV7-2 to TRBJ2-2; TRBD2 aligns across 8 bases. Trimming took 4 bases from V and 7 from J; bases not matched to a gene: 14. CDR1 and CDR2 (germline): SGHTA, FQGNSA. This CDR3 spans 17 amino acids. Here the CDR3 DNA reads TGTGCCAGCAGCTCCCCACCGGGTAGCGGGATGAACGGGGAGCTGTTTTTT. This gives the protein CASSSPPGSGMNGELFF. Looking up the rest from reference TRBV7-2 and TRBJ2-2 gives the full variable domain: GAGVSQSPSNKVTEKGKDVELRCDPISGHTALYWYRQSLGQGLEFLIYFQGNSAPDKSGLPSDRFSAERTGGSVSTLTIQRTQQEDSAVYLCASSSPPGSGMNGELFFGEGSRLTVL.

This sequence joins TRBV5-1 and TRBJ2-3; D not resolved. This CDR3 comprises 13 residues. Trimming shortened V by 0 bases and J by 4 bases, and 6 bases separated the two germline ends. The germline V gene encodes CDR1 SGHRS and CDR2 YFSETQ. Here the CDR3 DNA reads TGCGCCAGCAGCTTGGGTCGTTCAGATACGCAGTATTTT. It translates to CASSLGRSDTQYF.

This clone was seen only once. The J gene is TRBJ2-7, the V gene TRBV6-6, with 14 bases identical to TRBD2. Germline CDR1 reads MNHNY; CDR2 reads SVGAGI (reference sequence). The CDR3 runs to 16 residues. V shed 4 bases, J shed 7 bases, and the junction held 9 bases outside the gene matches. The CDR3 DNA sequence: TGTGCCAGCAGTTTCGGGACTAGCGGGAGTTCGGGAGAGCAGTACTTC. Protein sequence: CASSFGTSGSSGEQYF.

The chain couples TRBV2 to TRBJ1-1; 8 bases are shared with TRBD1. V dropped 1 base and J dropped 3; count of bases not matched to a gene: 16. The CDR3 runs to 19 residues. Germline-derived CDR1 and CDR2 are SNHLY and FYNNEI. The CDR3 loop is CASSEVQGAGVSVYTEAFF. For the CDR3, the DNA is TGTGCCAGCAGTGAAGTCCAGGGGGCGGGAGTTTCTGTGTACACTGAAGCTTTCTTT.

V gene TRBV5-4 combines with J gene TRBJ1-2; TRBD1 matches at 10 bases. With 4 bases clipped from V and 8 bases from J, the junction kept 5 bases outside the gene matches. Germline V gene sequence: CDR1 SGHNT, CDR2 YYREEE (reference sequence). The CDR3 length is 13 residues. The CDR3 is CASSRDRGDGYTF. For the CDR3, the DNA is TGTGCCAGCAGCCGGGACAGGGGAGACGGCTACACCTTC.

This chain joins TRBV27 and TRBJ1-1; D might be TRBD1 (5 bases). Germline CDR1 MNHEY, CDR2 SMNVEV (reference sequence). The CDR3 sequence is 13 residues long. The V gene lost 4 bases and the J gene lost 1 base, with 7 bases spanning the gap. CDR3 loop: CASSSTGNTEAFF. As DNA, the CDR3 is TGTGCCAGCAGTTCAACAGGGAACACTGAAGCTTTCTTT.

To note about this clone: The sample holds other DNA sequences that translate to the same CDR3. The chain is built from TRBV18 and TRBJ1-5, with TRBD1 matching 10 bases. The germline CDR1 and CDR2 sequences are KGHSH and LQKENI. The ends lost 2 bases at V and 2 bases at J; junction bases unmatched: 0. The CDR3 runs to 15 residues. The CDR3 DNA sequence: TGTGCCAGCTCACCAGGACAGGGGGGCAATCAGCCCCAGCATTTT. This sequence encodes CASSPGQGGNQPQHF. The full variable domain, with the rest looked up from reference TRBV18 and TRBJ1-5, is NAGVMQNPRHLVRRRGQEARLRCSPMKGHSHVYWYRQLPEEGLKFMVYLQKENIIDESGMPKERFSAEFPKEGPSILRIQQVVRGDSAAYFCASSPGQGGNQPQHFGDGTRLSIL.

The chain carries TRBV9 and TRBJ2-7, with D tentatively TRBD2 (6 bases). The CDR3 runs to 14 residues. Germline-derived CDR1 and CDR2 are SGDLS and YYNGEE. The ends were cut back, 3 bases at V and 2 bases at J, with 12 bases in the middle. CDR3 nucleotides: TGTGCCAGCAGCGGGGACTGGCCTCCCTACGAGCAGTACTTC. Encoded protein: CASSGDWPPYEQYF. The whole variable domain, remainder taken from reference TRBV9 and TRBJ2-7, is DSGVTQTPKHLITATGQRVTLRCSPRSGDLSVYWYQQSLDQGLQFLIQYYNGEERAKGNILERFSAQQFPDLHSELNLSSLELGDSALYFCASSGDWPPYEQYFGPGTRLTVT.

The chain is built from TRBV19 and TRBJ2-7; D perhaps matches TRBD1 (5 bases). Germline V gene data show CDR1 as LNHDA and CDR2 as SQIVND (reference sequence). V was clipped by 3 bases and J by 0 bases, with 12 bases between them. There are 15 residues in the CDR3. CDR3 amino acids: CASSIGMGLSYEQYF. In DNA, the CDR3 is TGTGCCAGTAGTATTGGTATGGGGCTCTCCTACGAGCAGTACTTC.

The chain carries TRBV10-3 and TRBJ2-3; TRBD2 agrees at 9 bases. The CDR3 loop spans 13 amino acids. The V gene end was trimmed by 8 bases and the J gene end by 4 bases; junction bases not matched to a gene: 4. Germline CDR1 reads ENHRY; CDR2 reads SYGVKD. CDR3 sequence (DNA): TGTGCCATCGCGGGACTAGCCTCAGATACGCAGTATTTT. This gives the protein CAIAGLASDTQYF.

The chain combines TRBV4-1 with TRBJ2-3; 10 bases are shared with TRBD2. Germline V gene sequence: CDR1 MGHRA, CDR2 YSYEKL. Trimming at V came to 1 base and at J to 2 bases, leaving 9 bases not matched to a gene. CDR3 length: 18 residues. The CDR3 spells CASSQALVAGGFTDTQYF. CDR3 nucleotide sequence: TGCGCCAGCAGCCAAGCTCTAGTAGCGGGAGGATTCACAGATACGCAGTATTTT.

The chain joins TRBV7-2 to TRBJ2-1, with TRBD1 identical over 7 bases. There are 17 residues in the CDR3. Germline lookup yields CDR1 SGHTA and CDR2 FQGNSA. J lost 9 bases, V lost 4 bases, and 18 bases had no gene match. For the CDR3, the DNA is TGTGCCAGCAGCTCAGAGGGCGGTTTCAGGGGGACGAGTGAGCAGTTCTTC. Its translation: CASSSEGGFRGTSEQFF.

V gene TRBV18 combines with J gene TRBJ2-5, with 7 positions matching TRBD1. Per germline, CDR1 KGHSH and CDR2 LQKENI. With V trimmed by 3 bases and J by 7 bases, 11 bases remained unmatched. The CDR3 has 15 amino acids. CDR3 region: CASSPAITGEGTQYF. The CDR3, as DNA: TGTGCCAGCTCACCGGCGATCACAGGGGAAGGGACCCAGTACTTC.